These T cell receptor beta chains were read from a single sample in a study of T cells after yellow fever vaccination. TCRdb reprocessed the 5' RACE reads via MiXCR and lists one record per CDR3 protein. Of a few hundred thousand distinct CDR3 sequences listed, 6% to 7.5% are singletons. Here the sequenced sample was CD4+ T cells sorted from PBMCs, taken 15 days after the yellow fever booster vaccination. The receptors were sampled from a man younger than 45 who received the YFV17D yellow fever vaccine. CDR3s include the opening cysteine and the closing phenylalanine or tryptophan. A D gene is named only where the DNA matches it firmly. Some rows mark clone size as missing; the rest say once, few, many or name a class of expanded clone.

>TRBD1|TRBJ2-3|few|TRBV5-5
CASSDRGGPDTQYF
TGTGCCAGCAGCGACAGGGGCGGCCCAGATACGCAGTATTTT
>.|TRBJ2-5|many|TRBV29-1
CSVGRGEQGIQYF
TGCAGCGTTGGGAGGGGGGAACAGGGCATCCAGTACTTC
>TRBD1|TRBJ2-1|few|TRBV20-1
CSASPGQGINEQFF
TGCAGTGCGAGTCCGGGACAGGGAATCAATGAGCAGTTCTTC
>.|TRBJ1-6|many|TRBV29-1
CSVEDRLLRSGTGGSPLHF
TGCAGCGTTGAAGATAGACTTTTAAGGTCCGGGACCGGGGGCTCACCCCTCCACTTT
>.|TRBJ1-2|.|TRBV28
CASRGPGQPMTAYGYTF
TGTGCCAGCAGAGGACCGGGACAACCGATGACAGCTTATGGCTACACCTTC
>TRBD2|TRBJ2-3|many|TRBV4-3
CASSQDRASGRSDTQYF
TGCGCCAGCAGCCAAGATCGGGCTAGCGGGAGATCAGATACGCAGTATTTT
>.|TRBJ2-1|few|TRBV20-1
CSATGRTSSYNEQFF
TGCAGTGCCACCGGGCGAACTAGCTCCTACAATGAGCAGTTCTTC
>.|TRBJ2-3|few|TRBV7-2
CASSLLVADTQYF
TGTGCCAGCAGCTTATTGGTAGCAGATACGCAGTATTTT
>.|TRBJ2-3|.|TRBV4-3
CASSHADRPTDTQYF
TGCGCCAGCAGCCACGCGGACAGACCCACAGATACGCAGTATTTT
>.|TRBJ2-7|few|TRBV4-2
CASSQDNRVYEQYF
TGTGCCAGCAGCCAAGACAACAGAGTCTACGAGCAGTACTTC
>.|TRBJ2-6|few|TRBV20-1
CSASHLSGANVLTF
TGCAGTGCTTCCCACCTCTCTGGGGCCAACGTCCTGACTTTC
>.|TRBJ2-5|.|TRBV20-1
CSAGFRSSQETQYF
TGCAGTGCTGGGTTCAGGTCTTCCCAAGAGACCCAGTACTTC
>.|TRBJ2-3|few|TRBV9
CASSVPGSDTQYF
TGTGCCAGCAGCGTACCCGGGTCAGATACGCAGTATTTT
>TRBD1|TRBJ2-7|.|TRBV5-4
CASSLPGQGTLYEQYF
TGTGCCAGCAGCTTGCCAGGACAGGGGACCCTCTACGAGCAGTACTTC
>TRBD1|TRBJ2-7|few|TRBV7-2
CASSSGTGYYEQYF
TGTGCCAGCAGCTCCGGGACAGGGTACTACGAGCAGTACTTC
>.|TRBJ2-2|few|TRBV5-5
CASRMDPGTNTGELFF
TGTGCCAGCAGAATGGACCCCGGGACCAACACCGGGGAGCTGTTTTTT
>.|TRBJ2-5|.|TRBV28
CASSLSHGAQETQYF
TGTGCCAGCAGTTTGTCCCATGGGGCCCAAGAGACCCAGTACTTC
>TRBD2|TRBJ2-4|.|TRBV24-1
CATSDSLGTSGGPGIQYF
TGTGCCACCAGTGATTCTCTGGGGACTAGCGGGGGCCCGGGCATTCAGTACTTC
>.|TRBJ2-6|.|TRBV3-1
CASSQIRSGSGANVLTF
TGTGCCAGCAGCCAGATAAGGTCGGGGTCTGGGGCCAACGTCCTGACTTTC
>TRBD2|TRBJ2-7|.|TRBV19
CASSRASGRAFYEQYF
TGTGCCAGTAGTCGGGCTAGCGGGAGGGCCTTCTACGAGCAGTACTTC
>TRBD2|TRBJ2-1|many|TRBV7-2
CASSPGTTLNEQFF
TGTGCCAGCAGCCCCGGGACTACCTTAAATGAGCAGTTCTTC
>.|TRBJ2-3|.|TRBV6-1
CASGGPSRDTQYF
TGTGCCAGCGGGGGGCCCTCACGAGATACGCAGTATTTT
>.|TRBJ2-1|.|TRBV21-1
CASSKDSDNEQFF
TGTGCCAGCAGCAAAGACTCCGACAATGAGCAGTTCTTC
>.|TRBJ1-6|.|TRBV7-2
CASSLETYSPLHF
TGTGCCAGCAGCTTAGAGACTTACTCACCCCTCCACTTT
>.|TRBJ2-2|few|TRBV6-5
CASSLSSGDTGELFF
TGTGCCAGCAGTTTATCTTCCGGGGACACCGGGGAGCTGTTTTTT
>TRBD2|TRBJ2-7|.|TRBV3-1
CASTNGRYEQYF
TGTGCCAGCACCAACGGGAGGTACGAGCAGTACTTC
>TRBD2|TRBJ2-3|many|TRBV5-1
CASSQGLAGGDTQYF
TGCGCCAGCAGCCAGGGACTAGCGGGGGGAGATACGCAGTATTTT
>.|TRBJ1-5|.|TRBV5-1
CASSLDALNQPQHF
TGCGCCAGCAGCTTGGACGCCTTAAATCAGCCCCAGCATTTT
>TRBD1|TRBJ2-2|many|TRBV7-9
CASSLRDRLPGELFF
TGTGCCAGCAGCTTACGGGACAGACTCCCCGGGGAGCTGTTTTTT
>.|TRBJ2-3|many|TRBV12-3/TRBV12-4
CSSRTYTGLRRGTQYF
TGTTCCAGCAGAACCTACACGGGACTCCGGCGGGGTACGCAGTATTTT
>TRBD1|TRBJ2-5|few|TRBV7-8
CASRSVGTGEETQYF
TGTGCCAGCAGGAGCGTCGGGACAGGGGAAGAGACCCAGTACTTC